Here is one TCR beta chain with its context. This entry comes from a study of control samples from healthy donors and cancer patients. TCRdb's copy holds only in-frame clones and misses some; the assay was immunoSEQ multiplex PCR. This sample has about 83,000 clones, with about nine tenths found just once. The length of the CDR3 is 13 residues. V lost 5 bases, J lost 3 bases, and 10 bases lay in between. The rearrangement uses TRBV12-3 or TRBV12-4 and TRBJ1-1; D not certain. The source material was blood. The source is a man aged 30 to 45 in good health. The CDR3 spells CASSLTGYTEAFF. For the CDR3, the DNA is TGTGCCAGCAGTCTAACGGGCTACACTGAAGCTTTCTTT.